The next 29 T cell receptor beta chains were all read from a single sample in a study of T cell changes during pregnancy in multiple sclerosis. Generated by immunoSEQ multiplex PCR, the TCRdb table keeps only in-frame clones and is missing some. The sample contains about 38,000 clones, about 92% of which appear only once. The source material was CD8+ T cells from peripheral blood mononuclear cells, sampled in the third trimester of pregnancy. These receptors were taken from a female donor with multiple sclerosis, enrolled in a pregnancy study.

This clone was observed once. The J gene is TRBJ1-2, the V gene TRBV15; TRBD1 matches at 7 bases. The germline CDR1 and CDR2 sequences are LNHNV and YYDKDF (reference sequence). This CDR3 contains 14 residues. V was clipped by 1 base and J by 5 bases; unmatched bases: 4. The chain's CDR3 is CATSRGQGVYGYTF. The CDR3 DNA is TGTGCCACCAGCAGAGGGCAGGGGGTATATGGCTACACCTTC.

The V gene is TRBV5-1, the J gene TRBJ2-1; D gene unclear. This CDR3 has 13 amino acids. Between the trimmed V and J ends, which lost 2 bases and 3 bases, there was a span of 6 bases. The germline CDR1 and CDR2 sequences are SGHRS and YFSETQ. This chain's CDR3 is CASSLEHYNEQFF. DNA for the CDR3: TGCGCCAGCAGCTTAGAGCACTACAATGAGCAGTTCTTC.

V gene TRBV7-3 combines with J gene TRBJ2-1; TRBD2 matches at 15 bases. The CDR3 contains 16 residues. The junction had 5 bases not matched to a gene; V was cut back by 5 bases and J by 6 bases. In germline, CDR1 is SGHTA, CDR2 FQGTGA. The CDR3 protein is CASSTGLAGGSNEQFF. The CDR3 coding sequence is TGTGCCAGCAGCACGGGACTAGCGGGAGGAAGCAATGAGCAGTTCTTC.

This clone was counted once. V is TRBV4-3 and J is TRBJ2-7, with D maybe TRBD1 (5 bases). CDR1 and CDR2 (germline): LGHNA, YSLEER. Trimming removed 0 bases at V and 5 bases at J, with 14 bases between. The CDR3 has 15 residues. CDR3 region: CASSQDRVVKDEQYF. CDR3 nucleotides: TGCGCCAGCAGCCAAGACAGGGTAGTGAAGGACGAGCAGTACTTC.

The rearrangement links TRBV5-6 to TRBJ1-5; 9 nucleotides agree with TRBD1. Unmatched junction bases numbered 6, after V lost 5 bases and J lost 0 bases. Germline CDR1 is SGHDT and CDR2 is YYEEEE. This CDR3 is 16 amino acids long. The CDR3 sequence: CASRDGTGLSNQPQHF. The CDR3 DNA reads TGTGCCAGCAGGGACGGGACAGGGCTTAGCAATCAGCCCCAGCATTTT.

The chain combines TRBV7-9 with TRBJ1-1, with D tentatively TRBD1 (5 bases). The CDR3 contains 12 residues. The V gene's germline CDR1 is SEHNR and CDR2 FQNEAQ (reference sequence). The V end was cut by 3 bases, the J end by 7 bases, with 9 bases between. CDR3 nucleotide sequence: TGTGCCAGCAGCTTCGGGGGGGTTGAAGCTTTCTTT. It encodes CASSFGGVEAFF.

The CDR3 coding sequence is TGTGCCATCAGTGAGAGCCTAGCGGGAGCCTACGAGCAGTACTTC. It translates to CAISESLAGAYEQYF. The chain recombines TRBV10-3 with TRBJ2-7; 10 bases agree with TRBD2. The CDR3 length is 15 residues. Germline CDR1 reads ENHRY; CDR2 reads SYGVKD. J lost 2 bases, V lost 2 bases, and 3 bases had no gene match.

The gene calls are TRBV5-6 and TRBJ1-6, with D possibly being TRBD1 (6 bases). The CDR3 is made up of 15 amino acids. CDR1 and CDR2 from the germline V gene are SGHDT and YYEEEE. Between the trimmed V and J ends, which lost 0 bases and 7 bases, there was a span of 11 bases. As DNA, the CDR3 is TGTGCCAGCAGCTTGGCCGGACAGTCGAATTCACCCCTCCACTTT. Translation gives CASSLAGQSNSPLHF.

The chain uses TRBV6-1 and TRBJ2-3; D may be TRBD2 (5 bases). CDR1 and CDR2 from the germline V gene are MNHNS and SASEGT. V lost 11 bases, J lost 0 bases, and 18 bases lay in between. This CDR3 is built from 15 residues. The CDR3 region has the DNA TGTGCCTTAAAACGGCGGGCTTCAAGCACAGATACGCAGTATTTT. Translation gives CALKRRASSTDTQYF.

The chain carries TRBV10-2 and TRBJ1-2, with a tentative D call TRBD1 (6 bases). Trimming removed 7 bases at V and 6 bases at J, with 12 bases between. The CDR3 is 12 residues long. Germline V gene data show CDR1 as WSHSY and CDR2 as SAAADI. As DNA, the CDR3 is TGCGCCAGCACTGGGCCAGGGGATGGCTACACCTTC. This codes for CASTGPGDGYTF.

The chain couples TRBV19 to TRBJ1-5; possibly TRBD1 for D (6 bases). V lost 3 bases, J lost 6 bases, and 18 bases lay in between. CDR1 LNHDA and CDR2 SQIVND come from the germline V gene (reference sequence). The CDR3 extends over 16 amino acids. The CDR3 DNA sequence: TGTGCCAGTAGTATTGTAGGGACATACCGAAGTCAGCCCCAGCATTTT. This codes for CASSIVGTYRSQPQHF.

J is TRBJ1-1 and V is TRBV19; D unresolved. Germline V gene lookup returns CDR1 LNHDA and CDR2 SQIVND (reference sequence). This CDR3 has 16 amino acids. V shed 7 bases and J shed 0 bases, with 18 bases lying between them. CDR3 sequence (DNA): TGTGCCAGTACCCCGCGCACGGGAAGAATGAACACTGAAGCTTTCTTT. It codes for CASTPRTGRMNTEAFF.

This CDR3 is CASSQLTDRVNEKLFF. The CDR3 nucleotides read TGCGCCAGCAGCCAACTCACGGACAGGGTCAATGAAAAACTGTTTTTT. The chain employs TRBV4-3 and TRBJ1-4; 8 positions agree with TRBD1. The germline gives CDR1 LGHNA, CDR2 YSLEER. CDR3 length: 16 amino acids. Losses at the gene ends were 2 bases for V and 5 bases for J; bases not matched to a gene: 7.

The rearrangement joins TRBV7-9 to TRBJ2-1; 13 positions agree with TRBD2. This CDR3 has 16 residues. The germline CDR1 and CDR2 sequences are SEHNR and FQNEAQ (reference sequence). V lost 5 bases and J lost 7; bases outside the gene matches: 8. The CDR3 loop reads CASSILAGGPSNEQFF. The CDR3 DNA sequence: TGTGCCAGCAGCATACTAGCGGGAGGGCCGAGTAATGAGCAGTTCTTC.

The V call is TRBV29-1, the J call TRBJ2-3, with 7 bases that match TRBD2. This CDR3 is built from 15 residues. Germline CDR1 SQVTM, CDR2 ANQGSEA. V lost 4 bases to trimming and J lost 2 bases; unmatched junction nucleotides: 9. CDR3 sequence (DNA): TGCAGCGTTGGTGGCGGGAGTACCCCCACAGATACGCAGTATTTT. This sequence encodes CSVGGGSTPTDTQYF.

The chain carries TRBV5-3 and TRBJ2-5; a possible D gene is TRBD2 (6 bases). TRBV5-3 is identified as an open reading frame with a role that is uncertain. V gave up 1 base and J gave up 5 bases, with 12 bases separating them. This CDR3 contains 14 residues. CDR3 loop: CARSLMREGETQYF. In DNA form, the CDR3 reads TGTGCCAGAAGCTTGATGCGGGAAGGTGAGACCCAGTACTTC.

The genes are TRBV28 and TRBJ2-5; D might be TRBD2 (5 bases). The CDR3 spans 13 residues. Germline CDR1 reads MDHEN; CDR2 reads SYDVKM. V lost 4 bases to trimming and J lost 0 bases, with 6 bases between them. The CDR3 DNA reads as TGTGCCAGCAGTTGGACTGACCAAGAGACCCAGTACTTC. It encodes CASSWTDQETQYF. Combining the CDR3 with reference TRBV28 and TRBJ2-5 gives the whole variable domain DVKVTQSSRYLVKRTGEKVFLECVQDMDHENMFWYRQDPGLGLRLIYFSYDVKMKEKGDIPEGYSVSREKKERFSLILESASTNQTSMYLCASSWTDQETQYFGPGTRLLVL.

The V and J genes are TRBV25-1 and TRBJ2-2; D is perhaps TRBD1 (6 bases). Trimming left V 5 bases short and J 3 bases short, with 19 bases between. This CDR3 has 17 residues. Germline assignment: CDR1 MGHDK and CDR2 SYGVNS. For the CDR3, the DNA is TGTGCCAGCAGTCCCCTTTTTACGGACAGACACACCGGGGAGCTGTTTTTT. Protein: CASSPLFTDRHTGELFF.

This clone has more than one count but fewer than ten. The rearrangement uses TRBV9 and TRBJ2-1; 7 nucleotides match TRBD1. J lost 5 bases, V lost 0 bases, and 2 bases had no gene match. Germline CDR1 SGDLS, CDR2 YYNGEE. This CDR3 spans 14 amino acids. The CDR3 region has the DNA TGTGCCAGCAGCGTAGGACAGGGACACAATGAGCAGTTCTTC. This gives the protein CASSVGQGHNEQFF.

V usage is TRBV7-2 and J usage is TRBJ1-1; unclear D gene. The germline CDR1 and CDR2 sequences are SGHTA and FQGNSA. CDR3 length: 14 residues. Trimming pared 4 bases from V and 3 bases from J, leaving 12 bases between. In nucleotides, the CDR3 is TGTGCCAGCAGCTGGAGGGCTGGAGACACTGAAGCTTTCTTT. This sequence encodes CASSWRAGDTEAFF.

V usage is TRBV7-6 and J usage is TRBJ2-1; 10 bases agree with TRBD2. V dropped 1 base and J dropped 10; count of bases not matched to a gene: 1. Germline CDR1 SGHVS, CDR2 FNYEAQ. The CDR3 covers 13 residues. The CDR3 DNA is TGTGCCAGCAGCTTAGGGACTAGCGGCGAGCAGTTCTTC. Its protein product is CASSLGTSGEQFF.

The chain is built from TRBV19 and TRBJ2-1, with TRBD2 identical over 13 bases. This CDR3 spans 15 amino acids. Per germline, CDR1 LNHDA and CDR2 SQIVND (reference sequence). The V and J ends lost 4 bases and 3 bases, in that order; junction bases with no gene match: 0. The CDR3 sequence is CASSRTSGSYNEQFF. The CDR3 nucleotides are TGTGCCAGTAGTAGGACTAGCGGGAGCTACAATGAGCAGTTCTTC.

V and J are TRBV29-1 and TRBJ2-1; 8 bases map to TRBD2. With 4 bases clipped from V and 4 bases from J, the junction kept 9 bases outside the gene matches. The length of the CDR3 is 15 residues. From germline, CDR1 is SQVTM and CDR2 ANQGSEA. This CDR3 is CSVVPQAGAYNEQFF. In DNA, the CDR3 is TGCAGCGTTGTTCCTCAAGCGGGAGCTTACAATGAGCAGTTCTTC.

The CDR3 DNA reads TGTGCCAGCAGCTTCCCCAACACAGATACGCAGTATTTT. Encoded protein: CASSFPNTDTQYF. The chain carries TRBV7-9 and TRBJ2-3; D gene ambiguous. Trimming shortened V by 3 bases and J by 2 bases, and 6 bases separated the two germline ends. The germline CDR1 and CDR2 sequences are SEHNR and FQNEAQ (reference sequence). This CDR3 is 13 amino acids long.

In regard to this clone: An end of the junction differs from the germline gene, which may be a read error. CDR3 protein: CASSLAGEEYNEQFF. CDR3 DNA sequence: TGTGCCAGCAGTTTAGCGGGAGAGGAGTACAATGAGCAGTTCTTC. The chain uses TRBV7-9 and TRBJ2-1, with TRBD2 matching over 9 bases. This CDR3 is 15 amino acids long. Germline values: CDR1 SEHNR, CDR2 FQNEAQ (reference sequence).

The chain links TRBV6-1 to TRBJ2-4; 8 positions match TRBD2. The trim removed 3 bases at V and 6 bases at J, leaving 7 bases unmatched. The germline V gene encodes CDR1 MNHNS and CDR2 SASEGT. The CDR3 extends over 15 amino acids. CDR3 residues: CASSDYGRARNIQYF. The CDR3 bases are TGTGCCAGCAGTGACTACGGGAGGGCCCGAAACATTCAGTACTTC.

The chain is built from TRBV19 and TRBJ2-1, with 7 bases that match TRBD2. The CDR3 extends over 17 amino acids. The ends lost 2 bases at V and 5 bases at J; junction bases unmatched: 12. Germline values: CDR1 LNHDA, CDR2 SQIVND (reference sequence). The CDR3 DNA is TGTGCCAGTAGTATATGGAACCAAGGACTAGACAACAATGAGCAGTTCTTC. It translates to CASSIWNQGLDNNEQFF.

This rearrangement joins TRBV28 to TRBJ1-4; weak D call: TRBD1 (5 bases). CDR3 length: 17 amino acids. Trimming cost V 4 bases and J 7 bases, with 22 bases left between them. The germline gives CDR1 MDHEN, CDR2 SYDVKM. CDR3 sequence (DNA): TGTGCCAGCAGTTCAAGGGGCCCGTGGGTCCCGGGTGAAAAACTGTTTTTT. Amino acid sequence: CASSSRGPWVPGEKLFF.

The gene calls are TRBV6-5 and TRBJ1-2; D is perhaps TRBD1 (6 bases). Germline assignment: CDR1 MNHEY and CDR2 SVGAGI. The CDR3 is 14 residues long. The ends were cut back, 5 bases at V and 4 bases at J, with 14 bases in the middle. CDR3 nucleotides: TGTGCCAGCAGTCCTACGACAGGCTTCTATGGCTACACCTTC. This encodes CASSPTTGFYGYTF.